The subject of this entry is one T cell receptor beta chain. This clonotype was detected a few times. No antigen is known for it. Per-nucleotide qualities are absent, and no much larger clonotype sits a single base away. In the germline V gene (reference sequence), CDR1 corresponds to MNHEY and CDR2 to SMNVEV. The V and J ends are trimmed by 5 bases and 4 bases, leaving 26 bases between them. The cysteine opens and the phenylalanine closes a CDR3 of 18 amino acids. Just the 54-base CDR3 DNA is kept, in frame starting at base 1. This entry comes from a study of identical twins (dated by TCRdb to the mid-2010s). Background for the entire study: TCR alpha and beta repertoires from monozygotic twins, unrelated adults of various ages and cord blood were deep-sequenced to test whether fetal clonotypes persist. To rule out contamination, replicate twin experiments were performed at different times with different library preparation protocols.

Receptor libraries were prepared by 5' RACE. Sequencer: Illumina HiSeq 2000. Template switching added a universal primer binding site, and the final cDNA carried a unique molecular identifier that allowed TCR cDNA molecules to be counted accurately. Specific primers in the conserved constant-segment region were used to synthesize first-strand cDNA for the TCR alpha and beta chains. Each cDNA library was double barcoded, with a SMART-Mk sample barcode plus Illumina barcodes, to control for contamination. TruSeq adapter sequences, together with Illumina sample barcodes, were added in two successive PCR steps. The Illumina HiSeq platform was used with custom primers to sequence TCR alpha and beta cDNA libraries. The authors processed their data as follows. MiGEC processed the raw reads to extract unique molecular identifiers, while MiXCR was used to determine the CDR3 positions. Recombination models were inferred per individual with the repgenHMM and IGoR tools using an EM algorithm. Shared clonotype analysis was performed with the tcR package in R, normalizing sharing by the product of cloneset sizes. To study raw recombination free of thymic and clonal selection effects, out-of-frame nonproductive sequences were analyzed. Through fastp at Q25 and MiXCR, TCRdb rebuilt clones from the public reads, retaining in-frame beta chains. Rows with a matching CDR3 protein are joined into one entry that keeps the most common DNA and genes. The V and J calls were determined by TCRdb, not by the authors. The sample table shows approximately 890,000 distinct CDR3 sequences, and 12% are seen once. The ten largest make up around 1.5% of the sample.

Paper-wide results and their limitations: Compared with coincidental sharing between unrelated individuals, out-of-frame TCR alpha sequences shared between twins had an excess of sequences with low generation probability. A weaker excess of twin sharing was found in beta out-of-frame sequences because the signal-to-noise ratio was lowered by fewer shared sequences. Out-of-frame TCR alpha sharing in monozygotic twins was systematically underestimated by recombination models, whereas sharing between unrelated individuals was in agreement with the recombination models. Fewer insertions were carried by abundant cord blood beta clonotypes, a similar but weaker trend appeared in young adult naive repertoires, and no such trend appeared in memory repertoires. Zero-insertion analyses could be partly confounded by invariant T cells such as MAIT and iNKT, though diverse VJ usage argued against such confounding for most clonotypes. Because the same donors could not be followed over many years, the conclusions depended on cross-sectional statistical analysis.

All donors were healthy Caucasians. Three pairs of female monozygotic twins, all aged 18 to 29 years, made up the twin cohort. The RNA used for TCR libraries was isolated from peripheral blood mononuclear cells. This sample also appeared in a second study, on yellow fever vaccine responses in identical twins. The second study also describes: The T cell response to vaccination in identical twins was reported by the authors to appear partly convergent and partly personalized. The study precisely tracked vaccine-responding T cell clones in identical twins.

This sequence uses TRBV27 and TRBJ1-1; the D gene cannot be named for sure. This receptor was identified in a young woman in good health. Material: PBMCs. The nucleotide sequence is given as TGTGCCAGCAGTCCCCTTACGATTCTCCGCACAGCGGGCACTGAAGCTTTCTTT. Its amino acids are CASSPLTILRTAGTEAFF.